Sequencing of this TCR beta chain was carried out in a study of blood T cells in healthy people across ages. Study results and limitations: Measured against age, TCR beta diversity per million T cells decreased in a roughly linear manner. Naive T cell percentage showed a strong correlation with the diversity of TCR beta. Diversity estimates from one million T cells were considered underestimates.

Roughly 9 milliliters of peripheral blood were drawn from each donor. Alongside a J-beta primer mix, a sample-barcoded 5' primer served in a second PCR lasting 7 to 11 cycles. TCRdb used MiXCR to reprocess the 5' RACE reads, holding one entry per CDR3 protein. Among about a million distinct CDR3 sequences listed, under 40% were seen once. This clonotype was found a few times. The antigen remains undetermined. V was cut by 0 bases and J by 3 bases, with 13 bases left in between. This CDR3 comprises 17 residues. From germline, CDR1 is KGHDR and CDR2 SFDVKD. The chain is built from TRBV24-1 and TRBJ2-2, with D perhaps matching TRBD2 (7 bases). Sequenced input: blood. The receptor comes from a man younger than 35 in good health. The CDR3 reads CATSDLSEGGDTGELFF. The CDR3, as DNA: TGTGCCACCAGTGATTTGTCGGAAGGGGGGGACACCGGGGAGCTGTTTTTT.